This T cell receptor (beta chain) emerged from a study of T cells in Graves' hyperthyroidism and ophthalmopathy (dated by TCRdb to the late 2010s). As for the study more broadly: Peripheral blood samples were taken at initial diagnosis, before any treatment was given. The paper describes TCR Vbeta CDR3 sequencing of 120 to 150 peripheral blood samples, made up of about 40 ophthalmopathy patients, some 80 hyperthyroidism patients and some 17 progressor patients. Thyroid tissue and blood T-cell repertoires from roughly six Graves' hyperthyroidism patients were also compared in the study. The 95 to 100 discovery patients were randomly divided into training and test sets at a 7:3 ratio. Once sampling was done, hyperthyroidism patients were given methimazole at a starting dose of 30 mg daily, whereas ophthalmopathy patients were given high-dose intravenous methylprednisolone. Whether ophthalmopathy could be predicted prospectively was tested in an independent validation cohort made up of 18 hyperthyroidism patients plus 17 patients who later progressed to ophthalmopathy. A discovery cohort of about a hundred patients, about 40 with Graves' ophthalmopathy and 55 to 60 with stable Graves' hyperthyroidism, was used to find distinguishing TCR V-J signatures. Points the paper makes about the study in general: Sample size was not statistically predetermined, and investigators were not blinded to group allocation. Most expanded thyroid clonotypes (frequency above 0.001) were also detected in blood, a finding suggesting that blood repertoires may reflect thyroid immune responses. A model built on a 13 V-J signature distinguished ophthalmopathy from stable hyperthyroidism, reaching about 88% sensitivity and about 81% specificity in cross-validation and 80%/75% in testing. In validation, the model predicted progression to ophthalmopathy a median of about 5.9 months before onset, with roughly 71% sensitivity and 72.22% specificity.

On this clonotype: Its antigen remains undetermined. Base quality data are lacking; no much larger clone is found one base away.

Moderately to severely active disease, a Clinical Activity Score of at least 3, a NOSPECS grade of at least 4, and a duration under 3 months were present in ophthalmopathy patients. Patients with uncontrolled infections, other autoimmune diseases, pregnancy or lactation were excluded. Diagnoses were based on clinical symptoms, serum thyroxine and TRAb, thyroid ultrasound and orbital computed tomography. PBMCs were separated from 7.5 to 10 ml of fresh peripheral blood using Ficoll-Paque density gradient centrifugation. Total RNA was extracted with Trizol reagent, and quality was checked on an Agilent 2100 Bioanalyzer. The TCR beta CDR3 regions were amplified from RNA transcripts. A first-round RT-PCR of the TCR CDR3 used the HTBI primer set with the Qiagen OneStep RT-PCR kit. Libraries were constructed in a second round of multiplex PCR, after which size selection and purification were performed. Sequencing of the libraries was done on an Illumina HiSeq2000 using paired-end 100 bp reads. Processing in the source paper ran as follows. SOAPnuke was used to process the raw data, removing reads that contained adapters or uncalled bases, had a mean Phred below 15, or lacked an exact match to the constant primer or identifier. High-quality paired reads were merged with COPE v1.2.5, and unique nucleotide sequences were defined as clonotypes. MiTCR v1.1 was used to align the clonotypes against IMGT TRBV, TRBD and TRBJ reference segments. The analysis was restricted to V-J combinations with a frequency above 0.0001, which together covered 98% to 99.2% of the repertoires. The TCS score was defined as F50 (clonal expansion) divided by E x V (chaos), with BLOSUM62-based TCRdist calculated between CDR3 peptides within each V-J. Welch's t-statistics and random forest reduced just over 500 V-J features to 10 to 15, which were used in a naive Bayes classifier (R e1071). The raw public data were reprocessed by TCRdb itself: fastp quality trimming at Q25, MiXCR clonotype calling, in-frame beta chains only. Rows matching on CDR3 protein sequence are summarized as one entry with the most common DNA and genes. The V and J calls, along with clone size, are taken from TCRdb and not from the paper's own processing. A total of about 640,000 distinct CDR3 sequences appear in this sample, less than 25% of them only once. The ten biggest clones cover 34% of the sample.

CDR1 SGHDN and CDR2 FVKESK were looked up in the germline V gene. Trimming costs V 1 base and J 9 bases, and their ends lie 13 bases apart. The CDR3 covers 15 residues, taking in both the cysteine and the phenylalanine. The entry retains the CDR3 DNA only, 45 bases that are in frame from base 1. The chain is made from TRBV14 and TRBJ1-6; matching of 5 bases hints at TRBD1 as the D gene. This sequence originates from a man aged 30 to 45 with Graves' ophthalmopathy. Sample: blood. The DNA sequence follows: TGTGCCAGCAGCCAAGGGGGGATTCAAATTTCACCCCTCCACTTT. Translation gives CASSQGGIQISPLHF.